The 16 T cell receptor beta chains in this list originate from one sample, sequenced in a study of T cells after yellow fever vaccination. MiXCR, run by TCRdb on the 5' RACE reads, gives a single entry per CDR3 protein. The table lists approximately 160,000 distinct CDR3 sequences, over 7% of them singletons. Sample: CD8+ T cells sorted from PBMCs, taken 45 days after the yellow fever booster vaccination. The receptors originated from a man aged 18 to 29 who received the YFV17D yellow fever vaccine.

The chain carries TRBV7-9 and TRBJ1-2, with 8 bases lining up with TRBD1. Trimming took 2 bases from V and 8 from J; bases not matched to a gene: 16. The CDR3 contains 17 residues. CDR1 SEHNR and CDR2 FQNEAQ come from the germline V gene (reference sequence). This chain's CDR3 is CASSLLGSGQEGLGYTF. CDR3 coding DNA: TGTGCCAGCAGCTTATTAGGATCGGGACAGGAAGGATTGGGCTACACCTTC. The variable domain in full, completed from reference TRBV7-9 and TRBJ1-2, reads DTGVSQNPRHKITKRGQNVTFRCDPISEHNRLYWYRQTLGQGPEFLTYFQNEAQLEKSRLLSDRFSAERPKGSFSTLEIQRTEQGDSAMYLCASSLLGSGQEGLGYTFGSGTRLTVV.

This clonotype was observed a few times. The chain joins TRBV9 to TRBJ2-1; 13 bases line up with TRBD2. CDR3 size: 15 residues. The V gene's germline CDR1 is SGDLS and CDR2 YYNGEE. V shed 3 bases and J 4 bases; nucleotides not matched to a gene: 1. The CDR3 spells CASSGTSGGYNEQFF. In DNA form, the CDR3 reads TGTGCCAGCAGCGGGACTAGCGGGGGTTACAATGAGCAGTTCTTC.

Only a few counts were recorded for this clonotype. The genes are TRBV19 and TRBJ1-2; 7 nucleotides agree with TRBD1. Germline CDR1 LNHDA, CDR2 SQIVND (reference sequence). Trimming took 8 bases from V and 2 from J; bases not matched to a gene: 8. There are 14 residues in the CDR3. CDR3 DNA sequence: TGTGCCAGTGGCTCGACAGGGTTGAACTATGGCTACACCTTC. Its protein product is CASGSTGLNYGYTF. The full variable domain, completed using reference TRBV19 and TRBJ1-2, is DGGITQSPKYLFRKEGQNVTLSCEQNLNHDAMYWYRQDPGQGLRLIYYSQIVNDFQKGDIAEGYSVSREKKESFPLTVTSAQKNPTAFYLCASGSTGLNYGYTFGSGTRLTVV.

In DNA form, the CDR3 reads TGTGCCAGTAGTATAGGCGGCACTCCCGACGAGCAGTACTTC. It translates to CASSIGGTPDEQYF. The chain has TRBV19 and TRBJ2-7, with no clear D. CDR1 LNHDA and CDR2 SQIVND come from the germline V gene (reference sequence). The CDR3 is 14 residues long. V was clipped by 1 base and J by 5 bases, with 12 bases between them.

This clonotype was observed at least ten times. The chain couples TRBV29-1 to TRBJ2-7, with TRBD2 matching 7 bases. CDR3 length equals 15 residues. Germline V lookup: CDR1 SQVTM, CDR2 ANQGSEA. Unmatched junction bases numbered 7, after V lost 0 bases and J lost 2 bases. The CDR3 sequence is CSVEEEAGETYEQYF. In DNA, the CDR3 is TGCAGCGTTGAAGAGGAGGCGGGGGAAACCTACGAGCAGTACTTC.

This clonotype showed up just a few times. The junction departs from the called germline gene at one end, perhaps through a read error. The chain combines TRBV7-2 with TRBJ1-5; D remains ambiguous. This CDR3 region has 14 residues. Germline-derived CDR1 and CDR2 are SGHTA and FQGNSA. CDR3 DNA: TGTGCCAGCAGCTTAGTTCCAGTTTCTCAGGCCCAGCATTTT. It codes for CASSLVPVSQAQHF.

This clonotype was detected many times. The chain carries TRBV5-1 and TRBJ2-7; no firm D call. V was shortened by 2 bases and J by 0 bases, with 6 bases between the two germline ends. Per germline, CDR1 SGHRS and CDR2 YFSETQ. CDR3 length: 13 residues. The CDR3 DNA follows: TGCGCCAGCAGCTTTACCAGCTCCTACGAGCAGTACTTC. Translating it yields CASSFTSSYEQYF.

At least ten counts were recorded for this clonotype. The chain carries TRBV12-3 or TRBV12-4 and TRBJ2-3; 8 nucleotides match TRBD2. The CDR3 is made up of 13 amino acids. V gave up 7 bases and J gave up 12 bases; unmatched junction bases: 12. CDR3 loop: CASTTGGAPIQYF. CDR3 nucleotides: TGTGCCAGCACCACGGGGGGGGCCCCTATCCAGTATTTT.

The V call is TRBV29-1, the J call TRBJ2-7; D is possibly TRBD1 or TRBD2 (6 bases each). Trimming removed 4 bases at V and 0 bases at J, with 13 bases between. The CDR3 has 14 amino acids. From germline, CDR1 is SQVTM and CDR2 ANQGSEA. The CDR3 sequence is CSVGRRGLSYEQYF. The CDR3 region has the DNA TGCAGCGTTGGTCGCAGGGGACTCTCCTACGAGCAGTACTTC.

The chain uses TRBV6-2 or TRBV6-3 and TRBJ2-1, with TRBD2 identical over 8 bases. The germline V gene has CDR1 MNHEY and CDR2 SVGEGT. The CDR3 is 16 residues long. V shed 2 bases, J shed 1 base, and the junction held 4 bases outside the gene matches. CDR3 sequence: CASSYRASGSYNEQFF. In DNA, the CDR3 is TGTGCCAGCAGTTACCGGGCTAGCGGGTCCTACAATGAGCAGTTCTTC.

This clonotype was seen at least ten times. This rearrangement joins TRBV4-3 to TRBJ1-5; no clear D. The V end was cut by 0 bases, the J end by 0 bases, with 6 bases between. CDR1 is LGHNA, CDR2 YSLEER, per germline. This CDR3 has 15 amino acids. CDR3 region: CASSQDWGSNQPQHF. CDR3 nucleotide sequence: TGCGCCAGCAGCCAAGATTGGGGTAGCAATCAGCCCCAGCATTTT.

V usage is TRBV4-1 and J usage is TRBJ1-2, with 8 positions matching TRBD1. The junction had 0 bases not matched to a gene; V was cut back by 0 bases and J by 0 bases. Per germline, CDR1 MGHRA and CDR2 YSYEKL. The CDR3 is made up of 15 amino acids. The CDR3 nucleotides read TGCGCCAGCAGCCAAGAGGACAGGGCTAACTATGGCTACACCTTC. This encodes CASSQEDRANYGYTF.

In its sample, this clonotype was seen a few times. This chain uses TRBV7-3 with TRBJ1-1; TRBD1 is a possible D gene (5 bases). Trimming stripped 4 bases from V and 0 bases from J, with 12 bases between. The CDR3 is 15 residues long. The germline V gene has CDR1 SGHTA and CDR2 FQGTGA. CDR3 residues: CASSSTTALNTEAFF. DNA of the CDR3: TGTGCCAGCAGCTCCACGACAGCTCTGAACACTGAAGCTTTCTTT.

The rearrangement links TRBV3-1 to TRBJ2-1, with D uncertain. The germline CDR1 and CDR2 sequences are LGHDT and YNNKEL (reference sequence). The CDR3 has 11 residues. The V end was cut by 5 bases, the J end by 6 bases, with 5 bases between. The CDR3 spells CASSGVNEQFF. DNA for the CDR3: TGTGCCAGCAGCGGGGTCAATGAGCAGTTCTTC.

This CDR3 reads CASSGTLLYSYNEQFF. The CDR3 DNA is TGTGCCAGCAGTGGAACACTACTCTATTCCTACAATGAGCAGTTCTTC. V gene TRBV2 combines with J gene TRBJ2-1; the D is unclear. V was shortened by 4 bases and J by 1 base, with 14 bases between the two germline ends. Germline-derived CDR1 and CDR2 are SNHLY and FYNNEI. The CDR3 loop spans 16 amino acids.

The sample holds a few counts of this clonotype. This chain joins TRBV27 and TRBJ2-2; 7 positions agree with TRBD1. V gave up 6 bases and J gave up 4 bases; unmatched junction bases: 14. CDR1 MNHEY and CDR2 SMNVEV come from the germline V gene (reference sequence). The CDR3 contains 17 residues. The CDR3 DNA follows: TGTGCCAGCAGCCAAATGTATACAGGGGTTAGCACCGGGGAGCTGTTTTTT. It encodes CASSQMYTGVSTGELFF.